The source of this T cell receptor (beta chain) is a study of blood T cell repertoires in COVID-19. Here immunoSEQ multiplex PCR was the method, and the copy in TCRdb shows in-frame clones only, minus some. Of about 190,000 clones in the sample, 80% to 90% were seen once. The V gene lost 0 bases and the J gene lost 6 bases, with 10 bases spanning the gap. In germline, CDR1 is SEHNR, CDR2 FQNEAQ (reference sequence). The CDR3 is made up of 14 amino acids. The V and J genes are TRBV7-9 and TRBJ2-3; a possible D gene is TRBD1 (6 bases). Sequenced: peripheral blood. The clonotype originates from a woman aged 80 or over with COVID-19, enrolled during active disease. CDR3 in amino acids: CASSLAGHRDTQYF. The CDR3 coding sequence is TGTGCCAGCAGCTTAGCGGGACACCGCGATACGCAGTATTTT.